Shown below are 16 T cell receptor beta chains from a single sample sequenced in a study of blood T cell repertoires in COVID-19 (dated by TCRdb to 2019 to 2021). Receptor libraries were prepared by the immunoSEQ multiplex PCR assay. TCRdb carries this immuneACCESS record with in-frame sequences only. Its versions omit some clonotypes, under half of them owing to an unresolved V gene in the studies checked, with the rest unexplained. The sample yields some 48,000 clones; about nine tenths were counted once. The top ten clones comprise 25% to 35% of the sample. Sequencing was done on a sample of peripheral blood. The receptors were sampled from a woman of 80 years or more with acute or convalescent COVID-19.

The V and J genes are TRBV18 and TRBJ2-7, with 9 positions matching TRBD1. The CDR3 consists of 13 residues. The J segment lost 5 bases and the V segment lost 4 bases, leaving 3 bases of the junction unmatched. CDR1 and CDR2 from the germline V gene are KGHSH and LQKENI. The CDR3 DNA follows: TGTGCCAGCTCACTAAACAGGGGGCACGAGCAGTACGTC. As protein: CASSLNRGHEQYV.

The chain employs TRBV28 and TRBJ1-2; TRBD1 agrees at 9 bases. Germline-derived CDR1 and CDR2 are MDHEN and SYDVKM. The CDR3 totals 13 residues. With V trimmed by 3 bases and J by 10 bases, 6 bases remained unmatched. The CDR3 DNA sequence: TGTGCCAGCAGTTTCAACAGGGGGCCTGACTACACCTTC. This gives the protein CASSFNRGPDYTF.

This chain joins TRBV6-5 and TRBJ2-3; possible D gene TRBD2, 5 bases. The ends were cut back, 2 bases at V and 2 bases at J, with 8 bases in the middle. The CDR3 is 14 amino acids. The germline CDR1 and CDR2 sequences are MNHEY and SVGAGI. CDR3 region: CASSYGLNTDTQYF. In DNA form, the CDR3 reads TGTGCCAGCAGTTACGGACTTAACACAGATACGCAGTATTTT.

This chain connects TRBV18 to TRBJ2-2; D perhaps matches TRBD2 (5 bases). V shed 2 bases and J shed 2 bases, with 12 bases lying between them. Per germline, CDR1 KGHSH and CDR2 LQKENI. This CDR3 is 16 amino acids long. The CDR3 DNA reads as TGTGCCAGCTCACCATGGGGTGGGAGAAACACCGGGGAGCTGTTTTTT. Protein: CASSPWGGRNTGELFF.

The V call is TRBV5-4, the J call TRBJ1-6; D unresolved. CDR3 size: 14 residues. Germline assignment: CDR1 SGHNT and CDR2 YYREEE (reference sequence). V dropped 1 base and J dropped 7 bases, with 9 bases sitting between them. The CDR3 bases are TGTGCCAGCAGCTTGTATACGGAGAATTCACCCCTCCACTTT. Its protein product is CASSLYTENSPLHF. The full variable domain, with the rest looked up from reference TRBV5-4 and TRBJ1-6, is ETGVTQSPTHLIKTRGQQVTLRCSSQSGHNTVSWYQQALGQGPQFIFQYYREEENGRGNFPPRFSGLQFPNYSSELNVNALELDDSALYLCASSLYTENSPLHFGNGTRLTVT.

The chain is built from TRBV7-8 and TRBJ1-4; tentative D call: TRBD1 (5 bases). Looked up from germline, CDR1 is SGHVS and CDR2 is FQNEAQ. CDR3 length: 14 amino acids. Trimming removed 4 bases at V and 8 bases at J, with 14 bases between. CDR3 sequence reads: CASSSTGFPEKLFF. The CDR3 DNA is TGTGCCAGCAGCTCAACAGGATTCCCCGAAAAACTGTTTTTT.

The CDR3 is CASSLRQGSYEQYV. Here the CDR3 DNA reads TGTGCCAGCTCACTTCGACAGGGCTCCTACGAGCAGTACGTC. The gene calls are TRBV18 and TRBJ2-7, with TRBD1 matching 7 bases. Per germline, CDR1 KGHSH and CDR2 LQKENI. This CDR3 comprises 14 residues. The V and J ends lost 4 bases and 0 bases, in that order; junction bases with no gene match: 3.

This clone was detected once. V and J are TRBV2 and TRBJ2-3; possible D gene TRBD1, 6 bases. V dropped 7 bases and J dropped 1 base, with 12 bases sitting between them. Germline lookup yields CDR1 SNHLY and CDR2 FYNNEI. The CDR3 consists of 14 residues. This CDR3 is CASTTRQGTDTQYF. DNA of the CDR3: TGTGCCAGCACCACCCGACAGGGCACAGATACGCAGTATTTT.

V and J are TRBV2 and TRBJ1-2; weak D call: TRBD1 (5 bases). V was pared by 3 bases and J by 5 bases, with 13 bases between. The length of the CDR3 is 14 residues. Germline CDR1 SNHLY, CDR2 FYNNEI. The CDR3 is CASSESAGTYGYTF. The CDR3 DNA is TGTGCCAGCAGTGAGAGTGCGGGGACTTATGGCTACACCTTC. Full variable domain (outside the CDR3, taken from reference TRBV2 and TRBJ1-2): EPEVTQTPSHQVTQMGQEVILRCVPISNHLYFYWYRQILGQKVEFLVSFYNNEISEKSEIFDDQFSVERPDGSNFTLKIRSTKLEDSAMYFCASSESAGTYGYTFGSGTRLTVV.

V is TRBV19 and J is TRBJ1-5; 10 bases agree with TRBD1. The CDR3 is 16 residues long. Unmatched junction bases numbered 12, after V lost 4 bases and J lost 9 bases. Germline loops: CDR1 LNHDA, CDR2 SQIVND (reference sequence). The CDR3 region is CASSTRTGGGSGPQHF. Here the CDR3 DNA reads TGTGCCAGTAGTACCCGGACAGGGGGAGGTTCTGGGCCCCAGCATTTT.

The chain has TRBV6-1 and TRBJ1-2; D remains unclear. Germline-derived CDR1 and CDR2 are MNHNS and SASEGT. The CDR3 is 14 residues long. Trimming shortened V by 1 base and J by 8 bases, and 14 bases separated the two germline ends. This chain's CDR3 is CASSEVDGMRGYTF. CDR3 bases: TGTGCCAGCAGTGAAGTCGACGGGATGCGGGGCTACACCTTC.

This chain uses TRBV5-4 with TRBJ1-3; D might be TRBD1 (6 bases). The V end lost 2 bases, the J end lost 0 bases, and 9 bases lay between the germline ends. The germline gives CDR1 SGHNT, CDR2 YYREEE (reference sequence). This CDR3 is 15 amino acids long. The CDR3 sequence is CASSLGTPSGNTIYF. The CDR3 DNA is TGTGCCAGCAGCTTAGGGACACCCTCTGGAAACACCATATATTTT.

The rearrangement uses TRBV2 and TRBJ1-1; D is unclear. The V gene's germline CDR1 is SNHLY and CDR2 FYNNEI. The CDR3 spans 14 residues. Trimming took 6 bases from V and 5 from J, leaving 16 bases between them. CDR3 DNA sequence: TGTGCCAGCAGACTACAGCGGTCGGGAACTGAAGCTTTCTTT. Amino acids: CASRLQRSGTEAFF.

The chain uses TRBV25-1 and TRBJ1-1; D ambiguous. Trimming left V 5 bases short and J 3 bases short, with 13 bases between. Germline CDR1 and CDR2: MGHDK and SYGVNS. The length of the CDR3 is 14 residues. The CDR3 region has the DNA TGTGCCAGCAGTCACCCGGGAGATCACACTGAAGCTTTCTTT. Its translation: CASSHPGDHTEAFF.

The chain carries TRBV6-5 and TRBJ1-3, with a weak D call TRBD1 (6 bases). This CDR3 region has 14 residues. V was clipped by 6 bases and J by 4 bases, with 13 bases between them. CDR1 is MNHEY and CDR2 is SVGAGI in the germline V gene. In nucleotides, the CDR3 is TGTGCCAGCAGGGGGGGGGCCTCCGGAAACACCATATATTTT. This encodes CASRGGASGNTIYF.

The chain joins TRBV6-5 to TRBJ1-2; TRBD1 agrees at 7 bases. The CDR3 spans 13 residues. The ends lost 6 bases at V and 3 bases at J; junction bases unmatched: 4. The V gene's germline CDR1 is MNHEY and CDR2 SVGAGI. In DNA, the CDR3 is TGTGCCAGCAGGAGGGGGCGAGACTATGGCTACACCTTC. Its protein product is CASRRGRDYGYTF.